This entry lists 10 T cell receptor beta chains sequenced from one sample in a study of T-cell reconstitution after alpha-beta-depleted transplantation in children. TCRbeta library construction was performed incorporating unique molecular identifiers. MiXCR was run by TCRdb on the PCR reads, yielding one entry per CDR3 protein. The data show roughly 190,000 distinct CDR3 sequences, with approximately 15% seen just once and about 13% held by the top ten. The source material was PBMCs from the stem cell graft donor, sampled from the stem cell graft. The receptor source for this set is a human donor who donated a stem cell graft to a child with acute lymphoblastic leukemia.

This clonotype was detected ten times or more. The V gene is TRBV5-1, the J gene TRBJ2-7, with 7 bases matching TRBD1. Germline trimming cut 4 bases from V and 2 bases from J; bases unmatched to any gene: 9. Germline V gene data show CDR1 as SGHRS and CDR2 as YFSETQ. This CDR3 has 15 amino acids. The CDR3 sequence is CASSHGTELTYEQYF. The CDR3 DNA sequence: TGCGCCAGCAGCCACGGGACAGAGCTAACCTACGAGCAGTACTTC.

This clonotype occurred many times. V usage is TRBV6-1 and J usage is TRBJ2-5, with 8 bases identical to TRBD2. Trimming took 6 bases from V and 1 from J; bases not matched to a gene: 4. The germline V gene encodes CDR1 MNHNS and CDR2 SASEGT. The CDR3 totals 14 residues. The CDR3 sequence is CASSVGGAQETQYF. DNA of the CDR3: TGTGCCAGCAGCGTCGGGGGGGCCCAAGAGACCCAGTACTTC.

This clonotype was observed at least ten times. This chain uses TRBV7-9 with TRBJ2-5; 8 bases map to TRBD2. V dropped 2 bases and J dropped 2; count of bases not matched to a gene: 7. This CDR3 spans 16 amino acids. The germline gives CDR1 SEHNR, CDR2 FQNEAQ (reference sequence). Here the CDR3 DNA reads TGTGCCAGCAGCTTAAGAGCGGGAGTTAGACAAGAGACCCAGTACTTC. Protein sequence: CASSLRAGVRQETQYF.

A few counts support this clonotype. The rearrangement joins TRBV5-1 to TRBJ2-1; D is unresolved. Per the germline V gene, CDR1 is SGHRS and CDR2 is YFSETQ. The CDR3 loop spans 15 amino acids. V lost 4 bases to trimming and J lost 0 bases, with 11 bases between them. CDR3 sequence: CASSPRSFSYNEQFF. CDR3 coding DNA: TGCGCCAGCAGCCCCCGGTCCTTCTCCTACAATGAGCAGTTCTTC. Variable domain in full (rest from reference TRBV5-1 and TRBJ2-1): KAGVTQTPRYLIKTRGQQVTLSCSPISGHRSVSWYQQTPGQGLQFLFEYFSETQRNKGNFPGRFSGRQFSNSRSEMNVSTLELGDSALYLCASSPRSFSYNEQFFGPGTRLTVL.

This clonotype appeared many times. The chain carries TRBV7-8 and TRBJ2-3; D may be TRBD1 or TRBD2 (5 bases each). The germline gives CDR1 SGHVS, CDR2 FQNEAQ. The V end was cut by 2 bases, the J end by 6 bases, with 12 bases between. The CDR3 totals 14 residues. The CDR3 nucleotides read TGTGCCAGCAGCTTACGTACTTGGGGGGATACGCAGTATTTT. It encodes CASSLRTWGDTQYF.

This clonotype was seen more than once but under ten times. The chain uses TRBV12-3 or TRBV12-4 and TRBJ2-5; D uncertain. V was shortened by 5 bases and J by 3 bases, with 19 bases between the two germline ends. The CDR3 is made up of 16 amino acids. CDR3 sequence reads: CASSPPHNSKKETQYF. CDR3 coding DNA: TGTGCCAGCAGTCCACCCCACAACTCTAAGAAAGAGACCCAGTACTTC.

This clonotype was detected many times. V is TRBV5-1 and J is TRBJ1-5; D unclear. The V gene lost 4 bases and the J gene lost 7 bases, with 21 bases spanning the gap. The V gene's germline CDR1 is SGHRS and CDR2 YFSETQ. CDR3 length: 16 residues. The CDR3 here is CASSPEGGTVGQPQHF. The CDR3 coding sequence is TGCGCCAGCAGCCCCGAGGGAGGCACCGTAGGGCAGCCCCAGCATTTT.

This clonotype was detected ten times or more. CDR3 nucleotide sequence: TGTGCCAGCAGCCCAACCGGGACTCTAAGGGCCAACGTCCTGACTTTC. Translated, it gives CASSPTGTLRANVLTF. The chain is built from TRBV11-2 and TRBJ2-6; tentative D call: TRBD2 (6 bases). Deletions cut 5 bases from V and 5 bases from J, with 16 bases between. The CDR3 runs to 16 residues. Germline V gives CDR1 SGHAT, CDR2 FQNNGV.

Concerning this clonotype itself: A much larger clone sits a single nucleotide away, making a read error possible. In this CDR3 the conserved last residue, phenylalanine or tryptophan, is missing, so a read error is likely. The genes are TRBV7-2 and TRBJ2-1, with D perhaps matching TRBD2 (5 bases). Trimming took off 6 bases at V and 4 bases at J, with 10 bases between the two ends. Looked up from germline, CDR1 is SGHTA and CDR2 is FQGNSA. The CDR3 totals 13 residues. The CDR3 loop reads CASSYQRYNEQFV. The DNA of the CDR3 is TGTGCCAGCAGTTACCAGCGGTACAATGAGCAGTTCGTC.

The J gene is TRBJ1-3, the V gene TRBV19; D is possibly TRBD1 (5 bases). V shed 3 bases and J shed 4 bases, with 16 bases lying between them. The CDR3 is 16 residues long. Germline V gene data show CDR1 as LNHDA and CDR2 as SQIVND (reference sequence). Written as DNA, the CDR3 is TGTGCCAGTAGTATTTCCAGGGCGCCGGGGGGAAACACCATATATTTT. Protein: CASSISRAPGGNTIYF.